This TCR beta chain was sequenced for a study of T cells expressing NK-cell markers. Study-wide background: All TCR beta repertoires analysed originated from sorted CD3+CD56+NKG2C+, CD3+CD56+NKG2C- and CD3+CD56-NKG2C+ T cells. Overall study results and limits: There were four donors in whom these clonotypes also led the CD3+CD56-NKG2C+ fraction.

Note on this clonotype: Its cognate antigen is unknown.

Reprocessing the 5' RACE reads, TCRdb reports a single entry for every CDR3 protein and omits DNA. The sample includes a few hundred thousand distinct CDR3 sequences. The CDR3 runs to 12 residues. Germline V lookup: CDR1 GTSNPN, CDR2 SVGIG (reference sequence). Source material: blood T cells: a sorted CD56 or NKG2C T cell subset, CD4+ or CD8+ T cells, or bulk PBMC T cells (not recorded which). This sequence originates from a man between 18 and 29 years old in good health. This rearrangement joins TRBV30 to TRBJ2-5; without DNA, the TCRdb call of TRBD2 cannot be checked. The CDR3 loop reads CAWNGGSRTQYF.